A selection of T cell receptor beta chains follows, all from one sample in a study of T cell responses to AZD1222 COVID-19 vaccine. The protocol was immunoSEQ multiplex PCR, while the TCRdb copy is restricted to in-frame clones and leaves out a portion. The table includes 130,000 to 150,000 clones, 70% to 90% detected once. Sequenced here: peripheral blood, sampled 28 days after the second AZD1222 dose. Every receptor here comes from an adult who received the AZD1222 COVID-19 vaccine. CDR3s include the opening cysteine and the closing phenylalanine or tryptophan. The D gene is left open where the match is weak. Some rows mark clone size as missing; the rest say once, few, many or name a class of expanded clone.

V gene: TRBV19; D gene: -; clone size: -; J gene: TRBJ1-5; CDR3 DNA: TGTGCCAGTAGATTCACCGGGACAAACAATCAGCCCCAGCATTTT; CDR3 protein: CASRFTGTNNQPQHF
V gene: TRBV3-1/TRBV3-2; D gene: -; clone size: -; J gene: TRBJ2-3; CDR3 DNA: TGTGCCAGCAGCCAGGGTCTCGGAGCAGATACGCAGTATTTT; CDR3 protein: CASSQGLGADTQYF
V gene: TRBV30; D gene: -; clone size: -; J gene: TRBJ1-6; CDR3 DNA: TGTGCCTGGCGGGGGAGGGGGGGAAGGTATAATTCACCCCTCCACTTT; CDR3 protein: CAWRGRGGRYNSPLHF
V gene: TRBV3-1/TRBV3-2; D gene: -; clone size: once; J gene: TRBJ2-5; CDR3 DNA: TGTGCCAGCAGCCAAGTTGTTGAGACCCAGTACTTC; CDR3 protein: CASSQVVETQYF
V gene: TRBV11-2; D gene: -; clone size: -; J gene: TRBJ2-3; CDR3 DNA: TGTGCCAGCAGCGCCGGACAGCCACAAGATACGCAGTATTTT; CDR3 protein: CASSAGQPQDTQYF
V gene: TRBV19; D gene: -; clone size: -; J gene: TRBJ2-7; CDR3 DNA: TGTGCCAGTAGTATGAGGGGAGCCTACGAGCAGTACTTC; CDR3 protein: CASSMRGAYEQYF
V gene: TRBV10-3; D gene: -; clone size: -; J gene: TRBJ2-7; CDR3 DNA: TGTGCCATCAGAGAGGGGGTTCCCTACGAGCAGTACTTC; CDR3 protein: CAIREGVPYEQYF
V gene: TRBV27; D gene: -; clone size: -; J gene: TRBJ1-5; CDR3 DNA: TGTGCCAGCAGTCCGGGATGGGGGAATCAGCCCCAGCATTTT; CDR3 protein: CASSPGWGNQPQHF
V gene: TRBV2; D gene: -; clone size: once; J gene: TRBJ2-6; CDR3 DNA: TGTGCCAGCAGTGAATCAGGGGCCAACGTCCTGACTTTC; CDR3 protein: CASSESGANVLTF
V gene: TRBV19; D gene: TRBD1; clone size: -; J gene: TRBJ1-5; CDR3 DNA: TGTGCCAGTAGTTCCCCCCCTGGGACAGGGCCCAATCAGCCCCAGCATTTT; CDR3 protein: CASSSPPGTGPNQPQHF
V gene: TRBV4-2; D gene: TRBD1; clone size: -; J gene: TRBJ1-1; CDR3 DNA: TGTGCCAGCAGCCAAGATCAGGGTGCAGGGGGCAAGAACACTGAAGCTTTCTTT; CDR3 protein: CASSQDQGAGGKNTEAFF
V gene: TRBV24-1; D gene: -; clone size: -; J gene: TRBJ1-4; CDR3 DNA: TGTGCCACCAGTGATTTGAGGGGAGAAAAACTGTTTTTT; CDR3 protein: CATSDLRGEKLFF
V gene: TRBV5-1; D gene: TRBD2; clone size: -; J gene: TRBJ2-1; CDR3 DNA: TGCGCCAGCACGCTAGCGGGAGGGACAAATGAGCAGTTCTTC; CDR3 protein: CASTLAGGTNEQFF
V gene: TRBV3-1/TRBV3-2; D gene: TRBD1; clone size: -; J gene: TRBJ1-4; CDR3 DNA: TGTGCCAGCAGCTCAACTGGACAGGGTGAAAAACTGTTTTTT; CDR3 protein: CASSSTGQGEKLFF
V gene: TRBV2; D gene: TRBD2; clone size: -; J gene: TRBJ2-3; CDR3 DNA: TGTGCCAGCAGTGGGCTAGCGGGCACAGATACGCAGTATTTT; CDR3 protein: CASSGLAGTDTQYF
V gene: TRBV7-2; D gene: TRBD2; clone size: -; J gene: TRBJ2-3; CDR3 DNA: TGTGCCAGCAGCTTGGGACTAGCGGGGTTCGGGAATACGCAGTATTTT; CDR3 protein: CASSLGLAGFGNTQYF
V gene: TRBV15; D gene: -; clone size: -; J gene: TRBJ1-1; CDR3 DNA: TGTGCCACCAGCAGAGATTCCCCTTTCCTCGTTTTCTTT; CDR3 protein: CATSRDSPFLVFF
V gene: TRBV21-1; D gene: -; clone size: -; J gene: TRBJ1-5; CDR3 DNA: TGTGCCAGCAGCAAAGTAGGGACCGACGAGCGCGATCAGCCCCAGCATTTT; CDR3 protein: CASSKVGTDERDQPQHF
V gene: TRBV30; D gene: -; clone size: -; J gene: TRBJ2-7; CDR3 DNA: TGTGCCTTCCCGAATTCAGGGGAGCAGTACTTC; CDR3 protein: CAFPNSGEQYF
V gene: TRBV19; D gene: TRBD1; clone size: -; J gene: TRBJ1-1; CDR3 DNA: TGTGCCAGTAGTATTACAGGGGGCGCCGACACTGAAGCTTTCTTT; CDR3 protein: CASSITGGADTEAFF
V gene: TRBV19; D gene: -; clone size: -; J gene: TRBJ2-6; CDR3 DNA: TGTGCCAGTAAAAGCAGTTGGACCTCTGGGGCCAACGTCCTGACTTTC; CDR3 protein: CASKSSWTSGANVLTF
V gene: TRBV6-6; D gene: TRBD2; clone size: -; J gene: TRBJ2-1; CDR3 DNA: TGTGCCAGCAGTCGTGGACCCGGGACTAGCGGGATCAGCTCCTACAATGAGCAGTTCTTC; CDR3 protein: CASSRGPGTSGISSYNEQFF
V gene: TRBV6-5; D gene: -; clone size: few; J gene: TRBJ1-2; CDR3 DNA: TGTGCCAGCACAGGGCAAGGGGTTCTTTATGGCTACACCTTC; CDR3 protein: CASTGQGVLYGYTF
V gene: TRBV19; D gene: -; clone size: -; J gene: TRBJ1-2; CDR3 DNA: TGTGCCAGTAGTCCCACCGGCCTAAGCACTTTCGATGGCTACACCTTC; CDR3 protein: CASSPTGLSTFDGYTF
V gene: TRBV7-2; D gene: -; clone size: -; J gene: TRBJ1-5; CDR3 DNA: TGTGCCAGCAGCGTGCCTGGGGAAGGCAATCAGCCCCAGCATTTT; CDR3 protein: CASSVPGEGNQPQHF
V gene: TRBV5-1; D gene: TRBD1; clone size: -; J gene: TRBJ2-2; CDR3 DNA: TGCGCCAGCAGTTCCGGGACAGGGAACACCGGGGAGCTGTTTTTT; CDR3 protein: CASSSGTGNTGELFF
V gene: TRBV6-5; D gene: -; clone size: -; J gene: TRBJ2-7; CDR3 DNA: TGTGCCAGCAGTTACGATGGCGGGTCCTACGAGCAGTACTTC; CDR3 protein: CASSYDGGSYEQYF
V gene: TRBV5-1; D gene: TRBD1; clone size: -; J gene: TRBJ1-1; CDR3 DNA: TGCGCCAGCAGCCCCGGGACAGCCAGCGTGGGAGCTTTCTTT; CDR3 protein: CASSPGTASVGAFF
V gene: TRBV7-8; D gene: TRBD1; clone size: few; J gene: TRBJ1-5; CDR3 DNA: TGTGCCAGCAGCCTGGGACAGGGGGTAGGTCAGCCCCAGCATTTT; CDR3 protein: CASSLGQGVGQPQHF
V gene: TRBV27; D gene: -; clone size: -; J gene: TRBJ1-1; CDR3 DNA: TGTGCCAGCAGTTTTAGGAACACTGAAGCTTTCTTT; CDR3 protein: CASSFRNTEAFF
V gene: TRBV7-9; D gene: -; clone size: -; J gene: TRBJ2-6; CDR3 DNA: TGTGCCAGCAGCTTAGGTCTTGGCGTTGGGGCCAACGTCCTGACTTTC; CDR3 protein: CASSLGLGVGANVLTF
V gene: TRBV7-6; D gene: TRBD1; clone size: -; J gene: TRBJ1-4; CDR3 DNA: TGTGCCAGCAGTAGACAGCGAATACAGGGGGAAAAACTGTTTTTT; CDR3 protein: CASSRQRIQGEKLFF
V gene: TRBV3-1/TRBV3-2; D gene: -; clone size: -; J gene: TRBJ2-7; CDR3 DNA: TGTGCCAGCAGCCACACCGGGGCCTACGAGCAGTACTTC; CDR3 protein: CASSHTGAYEQYF
V gene: TRBV6-1; D gene: -; clone size: -; J gene: TRBJ1-5; CDR3 DNA: TGTGCCAGCAGTGAAACTAAGGGGGAGGGCAATCAGCCCCAGCATTTT; CDR3 protein: CASSETKGEGNQPQHF
V gene: TRBV7-6; D gene: -; clone size: once; J gene: TRBJ1-2; CDR3 DNA: TGTGCCAGCAGCCTCGGAGGGGTGGGCTACACCTTC; CDR3 protein: CASSLGGVGYTF
V gene: TRBV11-2; D gene: -; clone size: -; J gene: TRBJ1-6; CDR3 DNA: TGTGCCAGCAGGGGGTTTATGAATTCACCCCTCCACTTT; CDR3 protein: CASRGFMNSPLHF
V gene: TRBV7-8; D gene: -; clone size: -; J gene: TRBJ2-3; CDR3 DNA: TGTGCCAGCAGCTTAGAAGCGGCAAGCACAGATACGCAGTATTTT; CDR3 protein: CASSLEAASTDTQYF
V gene: TRBV3-1/TRBV3-2; D gene: -; clone size: -; J gene: TRBJ2-1; CDR3 DNA: TGTGCCAGCAGCCTGACCTACAATGAGCAGTTCTTC; CDR3 protein: CASSLTYNEQFF
V gene: TRBV6-6; D gene: TRBD1; clone size: -; J gene: TRBJ1-3; CDR3 DNA: TGTGCCAGCAACAGACAGGGGGTTGGCGTAGACACCATATATTTT; CDR3 protein: CASNRQGVGVDTIYF
V gene: TRBV5-1; D gene: TRBD2; clone size: -; J gene: TRBJ2-3; CDR3 DNA: TGCGCCAGCAGCTTGGCCTTAAGCGGGAGGGCAGATACGCAGTATTTT; CDR3 protein: CASSLALSGRADTQYF
V gene: TRBV12-3/TRBV12-4; D gene: -; clone size: -; J gene: TRBJ1-5; CDR3 DNA: TGTGCCAGCGGCCAACAGGGTCAACAGCCCCAGCATTTT; CDR3 protein: CASGQQGQQPQHF
V gene: TRBV7-9; D gene: -; clone size: -; J gene: TRBJ1-2; CDR3 DNA: TGTGCCAGCAGCTTAGCGGAAACTACTGGCTACACCTTC; CDR3 protein: CASSLAETTGYTF
V gene: TRBV7-6; D gene: -; clone size: -; J gene: TRBJ2-5; CDR3 DNA: TGTGCCAGCAGCTTAGGTCTTGAGACCCAGTACTTC; CDR3 protein: CASSLGLETQYF
V gene: TRBV9; D gene: TRBD1; clone size: -; J gene: TRBJ1-4; CDR3 DNA: TGTGCCAGCAGCAGAGGACAGGGGGGAAATGAAAAACTGTTTTTT; CDR3 protein: CASSRGQGGNEKLFF
V gene: TRBV9; D gene: -; clone size: -; J gene: TRBJ1-3; CDR3 DNA: TGTGCCAGCAGCGTAGGGGGCGCGGCTGGAAACACCATATATTTT; CDR3 protein: CASSVGGAAGNTIYF
V gene: TRBV19; D gene: TRBD1; clone size: -; J gene: TRBJ1-5; CDR3 DNA: TGTGCCAGTCGACCCGGGACAGGGGGCTTCCAGCGGTCTAATCAGCCCCAGCATTTT; CDR3 protein: CASRPGTGGFQRSNQPQHF
V gene: TRBV4-2; D gene: -; clone size: -; J gene: TRBJ2-5; CDR3 DNA: TGTGCCAGCAGCCAAGATCGGGGAGAGACCCAGTACTTC; CDR3 protein: CASSQDRGETQYF
V gene: TRBV6-1; D gene: -; clone size: few; J gene: TRBJ1-6; CDR3 DNA: TGTGCCAGCAGTGAAGCTGGGCAGGGTGGGGGTTCACCCCTCCACTTT; CDR3 protein: CASSEAGQGGGSPLHF
V gene: TRBV24-1; D gene: -; clone size: -; J gene: TRBJ1-5; CDR3 DNA: TGTGCCACCAGTGATTCTGATCAGCCCCAGCATTTT; CDR3 protein: CATSDSDQPQHF
V gene: TRBV5-6; D gene: -; clone size: -; J gene: TRBJ2-7; CDR3 DNA: TGTGCCAGCAGCTTTAATAGCTACGAGCAGTACTTC; CDR3 protein: CASSFNSYEQYF
V gene: TRBV27; D gene: -; clone size: few; J gene: TRBJ1-3; CDR3 DNA: TGTGCCAGCAGTTTAGTAGGCCGCTCTGGAAACACCATATATTTT; CDR3 protein: CASSLVGRSGNTIYF
V gene: TRBV11-2; D gene: -; clone size: -; J gene: TRBJ2-1; CDR3 DNA: TGTGCCAGCAGCCTCGGGCGGGAGCAGTTCTTC; CDR3 protein: CASSLGREQFF
V gene: TRBV29-1; D gene: -; clone size: few; J gene: TRBJ1-2; CDR3 DNA: TGCAGCGTTGAGTCCGGCAGTGGCTACACCTTC; CDR3 protein: CSVESGSGYTF
V gene: TRBV28; D gene: TRBD1; clone size: -; J gene: TRBJ2-5; CDR3 DNA: TGTGCCAGCAGTTTAGGACAGGGGCAGACCCAGTACTTC; CDR3 protein: CASSLGQGQTQYF
V gene: TRBV6-5; D gene: TRBD1; clone size: few; J gene: TRBJ2-3; CDR3 DNA: TGTGCCAGCAGTTCTACCGGGACAGAGACAGATACGCAGTATTTT; CDR3 protein: CASSSTGTETDTQYF
V gene: TRBV5-1; D gene: -; clone size: few; J gene: TRBJ2-3; CDR3 DNA: TGCGCCAGCAGCTTGGCCGACCTCACAGATACGCAGTATTTT; CDR3 protein: CASSLADLTDTQYF
V gene: TRBV7-9; D gene: TRBD1; clone size: -; J gene: TRBJ2-7; CDR3 DNA: TGTGCCAGCAGCCCCGGGACAGGCAGCTACGAGCAGTACTTC; CDR3 protein: CASSPGTGSYEQYF
V gene: TRBV27; D gene: TRBD2; clone size: -; J gene: TRBJ2-7; CDR3 DNA: TGTGCCAGCAGTTTACAGCGGGAGCAGAAAGAGCAGTACTTC; CDR3 protein: CASSLQREQKEQYF
V gene: TRBV11-2; D gene: TRBD1; clone size: once; J gene: TRBJ1-1; CDR3 DNA: TGTGCCAGCAGAGACAGGGGAAGAAACACTGAAGCTTTCTTT; CDR3 protein: CASRDRGRNTEAFF
V gene: TRBV2; D gene: -; clone size: -; J gene: TRBJ1-1; CDR3 DNA: TGTGCCAGCAGTCTCTGGACAGTCACTGAAGCTTTCTTT; CDR3 protein: CASSLWTVTEAFF